Listed below are T cell receptor beta chains from one sample, sequenced in a study of blood T cell repertoires in COVID-19. Libraries were prepared by immunoSEQ multiplex PCR; TCRdb keeps only in-frame clonotypes and omits some of them. The sample yields hundreds of thousands of clones, about nine tenths seen once. The source material was peripheral blood. These receptors originate from a man aged 45 to 65 with COVID-19, enrolled during active disease. Each CDR3 is given with its conserved first and last residue. A D gene is named only where the DNA matches it firmly. The size entry is marked missing in some rows and otherwise reads once, few, many or a size class.

v_call,d_call,j_call,clone_size,cdr3_aa,cdr3_nt
TRBV24-1,TRBD2,TRBJ2-2,.,CATSEELAGAPNTGELFF,TGTGCCACCAGTGAAGAACTAGCGGGGGCCCCGAACACCGGGGAGCTGTTTTTT
TRBV19,TRBD1,TRBJ1-5,many,CARPGTGLGNQPQHF,TGTGCCAGACCAGGGACAGGGCTGGGCAATCAGCCCCAGCATTTT
TRBV5-1,.,TRBJ2-3,.,CASSYPGADTQYF,TGCGCCAGCAGCTACCCGGGGGCAGATACGCAGTATTTT
TRBV7-3,.,TRBJ2-7,few,CASSLSFGGAYEQYF,TGTGCCAGCAGCTTATCCTTCGGCGGAGCCTACGAGCAGTACTTC
TRBV25-1,.,TRBJ2-1,.,CASHGGDLYNEQFF,TGTGCCAGCCATGGCGGGGACCTCTACAATGAGCAGTTCTTC
TRBV18,.,TRBJ2-7,.,CASSPPIHTYEQYF,TGTGCCAGCTCACCACCCATACACACCTACGAGCAGTACTTC
TRBV9,TRBD1,TRBJ2-5,.,CASSSAAGGNQETQYF,TGTGCCAGCAGCTCTGCCGCAGGGGGAAACCAAGAGACCCAGTACTTC
TRBV4-3,.,TRBJ1-4,many,CASSDSGGINEKLFF,TGCGCCAGCAGTGACTCGGGGGGGATTAATGAAAAACTGTTTTTT
TRBV6-4,.,TRBJ1-1,.,CASSAGVNTEAFF,TGTGCCAGCAGTGCAGGGGTAAACACTGAAGCTTTCTTT
TRBV30,.,TRBJ1-1,.,CAWSGHRRGRNTEAFF,TGTGCCTGGAGTGGCCACCGCAGGGGAAGGAACACTGAAGCTTTCTTT
TRBV3-1/TRBV3-2,TRBD1,TRBJ1-2,.,CASSPRGGSIYGYTF,TGTGCCAGCAGCCCCAGAGGGGGCAGCATCTATGGCTACACCTTC
TRBV6-5,TRBD2,TRBJ2-7,once,CASSLAGAISYEQYF,TGTGCCAGCAGTTTAGCGGGAGCCATCTCCTACGAGCAGTACTTC
TRBV6-5,.,TRBJ1-5,once,CASAGDSNQPQHF,TGTGCCAGTGCAGGCGATAGCAATCAGCCCCAGCATTTT
TRBV5-4,.,TRBJ1-3,.,CASSALGSGNTIYF,TGTGCCAGCAGCGCGCTAGGTTCTGGAAACACCATATATTTT
TRBV5-1,TRBD1,TRBJ1-1,.,CASSQAGGRTEAFF,TGCGCCAGCAGCCAGGCAGGGGGCAGAACTGAAGCTTTCTTT
TRBV18,.,TRBJ1-1,.,CASSPREQGAEAFF,TGTGCCAGCTCACCACGCGAACAGGGCGCTGAAGCTTTCTTT
TRBV14,.,TRBJ2-7,.,CASSQDGPQVSF,TGTGCCAGCAGCCAAGATGGGCCACAAGTGAGCTTC
TRBV15,.,TRBJ2-7,.,CATSRDKKTGQRHHYEQYF,TGTGCCACCAGCAGAGATAAAAAAACCGGACAGCGTCACCACTACGAGCAGTACTTC
TRBV19,.,TRBJ2-7,.,CASSIGVALDSYEQYF,TGTGCCAGTAGTATCGGCGTGGCGCTAGACTCCTACGAGCAGTACTTC
TRBV9,TRBD2,TRBJ2-5,.,CASSVAASGSPETQYF,TGTGCCAGCAGCGTAGCGGCTAGCGGGAGTCCTGAGACCCAGTACTTC
TRBV2,.,TRBJ1-3,.,CASSRESSGNTIYF,TGTGCCAGCAGTCGGGAGAGCTCTGGAAACACCATATATTTT
TRBV6-5,TRBD1,TRBJ1-5,.,CASSYETGAGNQPQHF,TGTGCCAGCAGTTACGAGACAGGGGCAGGGAATCAGCCCCAGCATTTT
TRBV9,TRBD2,TRBJ2-2,.,CASSVGLAGGPNTGELFF,TGTGCCAGCAGCGTCGGGCTAGCGGGGGGACCTAACACCGGGGAGCTGTTTTTT
TRBV6-5,TRBD1,TRBJ2-7,.,CASTGTGGYEQYF,TGTGCCAGCACCGGGACAGGGGGATACGAGCAGTACTTC
TRBV18,TRBD2,TRBJ2-2,.,CASSPRVAGVNTGELFF,TGTGCCAGCTCACCACGAGTAGCGGGAGTTAACACCGGGGAGCTGTTTTTT
TRBV9,TRBD1,TRBJ1-3,once,CASSRTGLSGNTIYF,TGTGCCAGCAGTCGGACAGGCCTCTCTGGAAACACCATATATTTT
TRBV7-2,TRBD1,TRBJ1-2,.,CASSLALRDRVDGYTF,TGTGCCAGCAGCTTAGCGCTTCGGGACAGGGTCGATGGCTACACCTTC
TRBV6-2/TRBV6-3,.,TRBJ1-4,.,CASSYLPGLTNEKLFF,TGTGCCAGCAGTTACCTGCCGGGACTGACTAATGAAAAACTGTTTTTT
TRBV19,.,TRBJ2-1,.,CASSGGVATFYYNEQFF,TGTGCCAGTAGTGGTGGGGTAGCGACTTTTTACTACAATGAGCAGTTCTTC
TRBV24-1,TRBD1,TRBJ2-1,.,CATSVTGNNEQFF,TGTGCCACCAGTGTGACAGGGAACAATGAGCAGTTCTTC
TRBV27,TRBD1,TRBJ1-5,.,CASSSRTGPPQHF,TGTGCCAGCAGTTCGAGGACAGGACCTCCCCAGCATTTT
TRBV30,.,TRBJ1-4,.,CAWSTGATNEKLFF,TGTGCCTGGAGTACGGGTGCAACTAATGAAAAACTGTTTTTT